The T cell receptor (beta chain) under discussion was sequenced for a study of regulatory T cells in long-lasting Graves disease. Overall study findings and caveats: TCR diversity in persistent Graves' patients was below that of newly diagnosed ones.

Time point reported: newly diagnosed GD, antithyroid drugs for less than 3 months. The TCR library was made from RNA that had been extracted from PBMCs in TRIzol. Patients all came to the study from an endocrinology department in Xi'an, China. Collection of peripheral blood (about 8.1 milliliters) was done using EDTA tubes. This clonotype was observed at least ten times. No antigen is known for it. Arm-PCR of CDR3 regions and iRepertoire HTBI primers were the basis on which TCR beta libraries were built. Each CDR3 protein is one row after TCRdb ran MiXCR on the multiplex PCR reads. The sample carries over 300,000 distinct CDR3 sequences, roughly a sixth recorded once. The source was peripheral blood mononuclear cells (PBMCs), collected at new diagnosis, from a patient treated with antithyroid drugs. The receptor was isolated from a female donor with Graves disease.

As DNA, the CDR3 is TGCGCCAGCAGCCAAGGCAGGGGGCTCTATCAGCCCCAGCATTTT. As protein: CASSQGRGLYQPQHF. The rearrangement joins TRBV4-1 to TRBJ1-5; the match to TRBD1 covers 8 bases. The CDR3 runs 15 residues. Germline CDR1 is MGHRA and CDR2 is YSYEKL. Trimming at V came to 1 base and at J to 5 bases, leaving 4 bases not matched to a gene.